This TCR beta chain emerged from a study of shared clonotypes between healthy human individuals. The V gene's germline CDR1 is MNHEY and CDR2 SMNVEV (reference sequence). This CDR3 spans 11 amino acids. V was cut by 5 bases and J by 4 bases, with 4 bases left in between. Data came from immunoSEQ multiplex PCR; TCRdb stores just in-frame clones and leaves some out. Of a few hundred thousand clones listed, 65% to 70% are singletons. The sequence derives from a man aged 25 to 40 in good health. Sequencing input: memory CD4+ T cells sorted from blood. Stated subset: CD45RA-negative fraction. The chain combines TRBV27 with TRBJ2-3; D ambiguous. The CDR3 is CASSIADTQYF. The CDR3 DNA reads TGTGCCAGCAGTATCGCAGATACGCAGTATTTT.